This section outlines one T cell receptor (beta chain) sequence together with its context. Its antigen is unidentified. Its ends do not fully match the called genes, so a read error is possible. The data are from a study of cytomegalovirus exposure and HLA in healthy donors. Notes on the study in general: The classifier was said to identify cytomegalovirus status with high specificity and sensitivity. When the data were analyzed later, several of the most significant clusters appeared to be linked to common viral pathogens. Specific recognition of CMV antigens was confirmed in vitro for a few chains (all CMV-associated).

Germline lookup yields CDR1 MGHDK and CDR2 SYGVNS. This CDR3 contains 14 residues. These donors counted as nominally healthy when sampled, but unrecorded immune exposures were likely. The PCR was carried out with 60 Vbeta primers and 13 Jbeta primers. The data were produced by immunoSEQ multiplex PCR, yet TCRdb's version contains in-frame clones alone and is incomplete. The sample carries approximately 79,000 clones, roughly 79% recorded once. The genes are TRBV25-1 and TRBJ1-2, with D possibly matching TRBD1 (5 bases). What was sequenced was PBMCs. The sequence was collected from a male donor in good health and CMV-seropositive. The DNA for the CDR3 is TGTGCCAGCAGTGAATGGACACGGAACTATGGCTACCCCTTC. It encodes CASSEWTRNYGYPF.